Below are 4 T cell receptor beta chains sequenced from a single sample in a study of control samples from healthy donors and cancer patients. The method was immunoSEQ multiplex PCR; TCRdb's version includes in-frame clones alone and lacks a portion of them. Of some 120,000 clones in the sample, about 95% are singletons; the top ten hold approximately 4%. The sequenced sample consisted of blood. The receptors were gathered from a man younger than 45 in good health.

Remarks on this clone: The same CDR3 arises from other DNA sequences in this sample as well. This sequence joins TRBV28 and TRBJ1-6, with a tentative D call TRBD1 (5 bases). This CDR3 spans 16 amino acids. V lost 3 bases and J lost 7, with 16 bases in between. Germline-derived CDR1 and CDR2 are MDHEN and SYDVKM. CDR3 nucleotide sequence: TGTGCCAGCAGTTTGATCGCGGGGGTGGGCAATTCACCCCTCCACTTT. It codes for CASSLIAGVGNSPLHF.

The V and J genes are TRBV7-2 and TRBJ1-6; TRBD1 aligns across 9 bases. J lost 6 bases, V lost 3 bases, and 3 bases had no gene match. Germline CDR1 is SGHTA and CDR2 is FQGNSA. The CDR3 sequence is 15 residues long. CDR3: CASSFRTGANSPLHF. The CDR3 DNA follows: TGTGCCAGCAGCTTCCGGACAGGGGCTAATTCACCCCTCCACTTT. The full variable domain, rest sourced from reference TRBV7-2 and TRBJ1-6, is GAGVSQSPSNKVTEKGKDVELRCDPISGHTALYWYRQSLGQGLEFLIYFQGNSAPDKSGLPSDRFSAERTGGSVSTLTIQRTQQEDSAVYLCASSFRTGANSPLHFGNGTRLTVT.

The chain has TRBV6-6 and TRBJ2-7; possible D gene TRBD1, 6 bases. Germline assignment: CDR1 MNHNY and CDR2 SVGAGI (reference sequence). There are 11 residues in the CDR3. The germline V and J ends were trimmed by 6 bases and 7 bases, with 10 bases remaining between them. The CDR3 sequence: CASREGGEQYF. In nucleotides, the CDR3 is TGTGCCAGCAGAGAAGGGGGAGAGCAGTACTTC.

The chain joins TRBV27 to TRBJ1-1; TRBD1 is a possible D gene (6 bases). The CDR3 loop spans 13 amino acids. The germline V and J ends were trimmed by 6 bases and 2 bases, with 10 bases remaining between them. CDR1 MNHEY and CDR2 SMNVEV come from the germline V gene (reference sequence). As DNA, the CDR3 is TGTGCCAGCAGCCGGACAGAAAACACTGAAGCTTTCTTT. It yields the protein CASSRTENTEAFF.